Listed below are T cell receptor beta chains from one sample, sequenced in a study of T cell repertoires in cytomegalovirus infection. TCRdb recomputed calls from the reads with MiXCR, one row per CDR3 protein. The sample consists of approximately 500,000 distinct CDR3 sequences, 16% of them appearing once. Sequenced sample: CD8+ T cells from PBMCs. These TCRs come from a human donor in good health (CMV status not recorded). Some clones in this sample may be carry-over from other donors' samples. Both conserved end residues are part of each CDR3. D genes are given only for firm matches. Expanded clones get a size class; other rows say once, few or many, or leave the size out.

D,J,size,V,CDR3,DNA
TRBD2,TRBJ2-7,few,TRBV20-1,CSASPGLAGAYEQYF,TGCAGTGCTAGCCCCGGACTAGCGGGAGCGTACGAGCAGTACTTC
TRBD1,TRBJ1-1,NA,TRBV9,CASSVADREKNIEAFF,TGTGCCAGCAGCGTAGCTGACAGGGAAAAGAACATTGAAGCTTTCTTT
TRBD2,TRBJ2-2,NA,TRBV30,CAWSGREGRTGELFF,TGTGCCTGGAGTGGGCGGGAGGGCCGTACCGGGGAGCTGTTTTTT
TRBD1,TRBJ1-4,few,TRBV6-1,CASSSDRAERKLFF,TGTGCCAGCAGTTCAGACAGGGCGGAGCGAAAACTGTTTTTT
NA,TRBJ2-1,many,TRBV7-8,CASSLVIGELWYEQFF,TGTGCCAGCAGCTTAGTTATCGGGGAGTTGTGGTATGAGCAGTTCTTC
TRBD1,TRBJ1-1,few,TRBV6-5,CASSAWTGARTEAFF,TGTGCCAGCAGTGCCTGGACAGGGGCGAGGACTGAAGCTTTCTTT
NA,TRBJ2-7,few,TRBV6-5,CASSASGRTYEQYF,TGTGCCAGCAGTGCCTCGGGCCGGACCTACGAGCAGTACTTC
NA,TRBJ1-1,NA,TRBV9,CASGRGANTEAFF,TGTGCCAGCGGTCGGGGGGCGAACACTGAAGCTTTCTTT
NA,TRBJ1-4,many,TRBV6-1,CASRKSATNEKLFF,TGTGCCAGCAGGAAGTCAGCAACTAATGAAAAACTGTTTTTT
TRBD2,TRBJ2-1,NA,TRBV3-1,CASSPGGKRLAGYNEQFF,TGTGCCAGCAGCCCGGGAGGCAAACGACTAGCGGGATACAATGAGCAGTTCTTC
NA,TRBJ1-1,many,TRBV7-3,CASSLGGPGTEAFF,TGTGCCAGCAGCTTAGGGGGACCGGGCACTGAAGCTTTCTTT
NA,TRBJ1-2,few,TRBV9,CASSPIGVHGYTF,TGTGCCAGCAGCCCCATCGGGGTCCATGGCTACACCTTC
TRBD2,TRBJ2-1,few,TRBV14,CASSPPGSGRPYEQFF,TGTGCCAGCAGCCCCCCCGGGAGCGGGAGGCCCTATGAGCAGTTCTTC
TRBD1,TRBJ1-5,few,TRBV28,CASSGPGQGAESGNQPQHF,TGTGCCAGCAGTGGCCCGGGACAGGGGGCCGAGTCGGGCAATCAGCCCCAGCATTTT
TRBD1,TRBJ1-2,NA,TRBV5-6,CASSLGTGSFYGYTF,TGTGCCAGCAGCTTGGGGACAGGGAGCTTCTATGGCTACACCTTC
NA,TRBJ2-7,NA,TRBV28,CASSYLGGAATYEQYF,TGTGCCAGCAGTTACCTCGGGGGCGCGGCTACCTACGAGCAGTACTTC
NA,TRBJ2-3,many,TRBV29-1,CSVRLHLSTDTQYF,TGCAGCGTTCGCCTTCATCTTAGCACAGATACGCAGTATTTT
NA,TRBJ1-1,NA,TRBV5-4,CASGLGAGSSTEAFF,TGTGCCAGCGGGCTGGGGGCCGGGAGTAGCACTGAAGCTTTCTTT
NA,TRBJ1-4,NA,TRBV3-1,CASTPTVSKIAKLFF,TGTGCCAGCACTCCGACGGTGTCCAAGATCGCAAAACTGTTTTTT
NA,TRBJ2-1,many,TRBV4-1,CASSQEGSYNEQFF,TGCGCCAGCAGCCAAGAGGGATCCTACAATGAGCAGTTCTTC
NA,TRBJ2-3,NA,TRBV10-1,CASSAGTSSTDTQYF,TGCGCCAGCAGCGCCGGGACGTCAAGCACAGATACGCAGTATTTT
TRBD2,TRBJ2-3,NA,TRBV27,CASLAGATDTQYF,TGTGCCAGCCTAGCGGGGGCCACAGATACGCAGTATTTT
TRBD1,TRBJ2-1,NA,TRBV24-1,CATSDPRDRRNEQFF,TGTGCCACCAGTGATCCAAGGGACAGGCGCAATGAGCAGTTCTTC
NA,TRBJ2-2,many,TRBV25-1,CASAGGHSNTGELFF,TGTGCCAGCGCCGGTGGGCACTCGAACACCGGGGAGCTGTTTTTT
NA,TRBJ1-1,many,TRBV7-9,CASSPGETEAFF,TGTGCCAGCAGCCCCGGCGAAACTGAAGCTTTCTTT
TRBD2,TRBJ2-3,NA,TRBV15,CATSRAGTSGTDTQYF,TGTGCCACCAGCAGAGCCGGGACTAGCGGCACAGATACGCAGTATTTT
NA,TRBJ2-5,many,TRBV6-1,CASRGVETQYF,TGTGCCAGCAGGGGGGTCGAGACCCAGTACTTC
NA,TRBJ2-1,many,TRBV7-9,CASSLRDTIYNEQFF,TGTGCCAGCAGCCTCCGGGACACTATCTACAATGAGCAGTTCTTC
TRBD2,TRBJ2-2,NA,TRBV4-1,CASRSPGLGTDTGELFF,TGCGCCAGCAGATCCCCGGGACTAGGCACAGACACCGGGGAGCTGTTTTTT
NA,TRBJ1-2,few,TRBV2,CASTTIGSYGYTF,TGTGCCAGCACGACGATCGGGAGCTATGGCTACACCTTC
NA,TRBJ2-1,few,TRBV2,CASSEMQNEQFF,TGTGCCAGCAGTGAAATGCAGAATGAGCAGTTCTTC
TRBD2,TRBJ2-3,many,TRBV12-3/TRBV12-4,CASTPGGPTDTQYF,TGTGCCAGCACCCCGGGGGGGCCGACAGATACGCAGTATTTT
NA,TRBJ2-2,NA,TRBV6-1,CASTQNQGRAGELFF,TGTGCCAGCACTCAGAACCAGGGGAGGGCCGGGGAGCTGTTTTTT
NA,TRBJ2-1,few,TRBV28,CASSQTTYNEQFF,TGTGCCAGCAGTCAAACGACATACAATGAGCAGTTCTTC
TRBD2,TRBJ2-1,NA,TRBV12-5,CASGRGGAGGYNEQFF,TGTGCTAGTGGCCGTGGGGGAGCGGGAGGGTACAATGAGCAGTTCTTC
TRBD1,TRBJ2-5,many,TRBV28,CASRDRGGGETQYF,TGTGCCAGCAGAGACAGGGGAGGAGGAGAGACCCAGTACTTC
NA,TRBJ2-3,many,TRBV7-2,CASSPLGRDTQYF,TGTGCCAGCAGCCCCCTGGGAAGGGATACGCAGTATTTT
NA,TRBJ1-1,few,TRBV27,CASIEGGGRNTEAFF,TGTGCCAGCATCGAAGGGGGAGGTAGAAACACTGAAGCTTTCTTT
NA,TRBJ2-1,few,TRBV9,CASSVGLATYNEQFF,TGTGCCAGCAGCGTAGGGCTAGCGACTTACAATGAGCAGTTCTTC
TRBD2,TRBJ2-2,many,TRBV10-2,CASGPTLAGGTGELFF,TGCGCCAGCGGTCCTACCTTAGCGGGGGGGACCGGGGAGCTGTTTTTT
TRBD1,TRBJ1-2,few,TRBV13,CASSDRSYGYTF,TGTGCCAGCTCGGACAGGTCCTATGGCTACACCTTC
NA,TRBJ1-2,few,TRBV9,CASSRGGNYGYTF,TGTGCCAGCAGTCGAGGAGGCAACTATGGCTACACCTTC
TRBD1,TRBJ2-1,few,TRBV11-2,CASRNDRVPHNEQFF,TGTGCCAGCAGGAACGACAGGGTCCCACACAATGAGCAGTTCTTC
NA,TRBJ1-6,many,TRBV19,CASSKGVSSYNSPLHF,TGTGCCAGTAGTAAAGGGGTGAGCTCCTATAATTCACCCCTCCACTTT
TRBD2,TRBJ2-5,few,TRBV20-1,CSAREGRGGAQETQYF,TGCAGTGCTAGAGAGGGGCGGGGGGGCGCCCAAGAGACCCAGTACTTC
NA,TRBJ1-3,NA,TRBV4-1,CASSQDERPGTGGNTIYF,TGCGCCAGCAGCCAAGATGAGAGGCCGGGTACAGGCGGAAACACCATATATTTT
NA,TRBJ1-6,NA,TRBV25-1,CASSEDSSYNSPLHF,TGTGCCAGCAGTGAGGACAGCTCCTATAATTCACCCCTCCACTTT
NA,TRBJ1-2,NA,TRBV9,CASSVEYSPTNYGYTF,TGTGCCAGCAGCGTAGAGTATTCCCCTACCAACTATGGCTACACCTTC
NA,TRBJ1-2,many,TRBV6-1,CASSERSLYGYTF,TGTGCCAGCAGTGAACGGTCACTCTATGGCTACACCTTC